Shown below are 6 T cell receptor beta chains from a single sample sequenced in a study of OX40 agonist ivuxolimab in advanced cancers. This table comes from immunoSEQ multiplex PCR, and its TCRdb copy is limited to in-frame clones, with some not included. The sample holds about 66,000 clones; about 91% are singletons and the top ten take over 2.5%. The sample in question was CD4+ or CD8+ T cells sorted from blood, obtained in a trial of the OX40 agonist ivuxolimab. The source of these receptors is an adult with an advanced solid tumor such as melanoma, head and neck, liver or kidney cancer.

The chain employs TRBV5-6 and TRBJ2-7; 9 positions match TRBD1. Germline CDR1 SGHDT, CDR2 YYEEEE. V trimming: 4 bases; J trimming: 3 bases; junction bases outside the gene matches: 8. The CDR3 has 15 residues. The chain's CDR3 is CASSLGQGGFYEQYF. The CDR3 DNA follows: TGTGCCAGCAGCCTGGGACAGGGAGGCTTCTACGAGCAGTACTTC.

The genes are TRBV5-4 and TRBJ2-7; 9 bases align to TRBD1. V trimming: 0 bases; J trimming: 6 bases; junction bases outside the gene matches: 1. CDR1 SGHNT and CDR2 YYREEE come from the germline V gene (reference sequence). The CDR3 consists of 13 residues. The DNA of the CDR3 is TGTGCCAGCAGCTTGGACAGGGGGCGCGAGCAGTACTTC. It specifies CASSLDRGREQYF. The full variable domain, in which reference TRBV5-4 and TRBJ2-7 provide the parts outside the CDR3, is ETGVTQSPTHLIKTRGQQVTLRCSSQSGHNTVSWYQQALGQGPQFIFQYYREEENGRGNFPPRFSGLQFPNYSSELNVNALELDDSALYLCASSLDRGREQYFGPGTRLTVT.

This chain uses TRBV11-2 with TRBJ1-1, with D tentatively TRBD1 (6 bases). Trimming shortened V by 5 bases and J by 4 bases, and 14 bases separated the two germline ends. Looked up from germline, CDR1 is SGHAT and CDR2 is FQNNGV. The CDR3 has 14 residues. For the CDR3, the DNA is TGTGCCAGCAGCGAAACAGGGTGGCGCACTGAAGCTTTCTTT. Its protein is CASSETGWRTEAFF.

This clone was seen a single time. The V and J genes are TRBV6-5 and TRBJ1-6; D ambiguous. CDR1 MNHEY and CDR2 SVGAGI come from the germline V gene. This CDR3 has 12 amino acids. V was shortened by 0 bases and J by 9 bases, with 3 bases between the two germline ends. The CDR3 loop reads CASSYSASPLHF. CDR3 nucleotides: TGTGCCAGCAGTTACTCGGCTTCACCCCTCCACTTT.

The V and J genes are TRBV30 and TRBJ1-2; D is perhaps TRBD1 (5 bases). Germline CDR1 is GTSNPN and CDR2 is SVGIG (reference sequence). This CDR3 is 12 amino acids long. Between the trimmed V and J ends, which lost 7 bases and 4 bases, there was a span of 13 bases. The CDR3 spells CASPDSSYGYTF. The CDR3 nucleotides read TGTGCCTCCCCTGACAGTTCCTATGGCTACACCTTC.

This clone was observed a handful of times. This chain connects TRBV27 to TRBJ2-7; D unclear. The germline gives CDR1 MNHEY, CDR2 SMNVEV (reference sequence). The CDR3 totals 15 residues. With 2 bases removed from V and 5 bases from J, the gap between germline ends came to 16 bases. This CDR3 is CASSLRAGTMDEQYF. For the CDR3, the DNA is TGTGCCAGCAGTTTACGGGCAGGCACGATGGACGAGCAGTACTTC.